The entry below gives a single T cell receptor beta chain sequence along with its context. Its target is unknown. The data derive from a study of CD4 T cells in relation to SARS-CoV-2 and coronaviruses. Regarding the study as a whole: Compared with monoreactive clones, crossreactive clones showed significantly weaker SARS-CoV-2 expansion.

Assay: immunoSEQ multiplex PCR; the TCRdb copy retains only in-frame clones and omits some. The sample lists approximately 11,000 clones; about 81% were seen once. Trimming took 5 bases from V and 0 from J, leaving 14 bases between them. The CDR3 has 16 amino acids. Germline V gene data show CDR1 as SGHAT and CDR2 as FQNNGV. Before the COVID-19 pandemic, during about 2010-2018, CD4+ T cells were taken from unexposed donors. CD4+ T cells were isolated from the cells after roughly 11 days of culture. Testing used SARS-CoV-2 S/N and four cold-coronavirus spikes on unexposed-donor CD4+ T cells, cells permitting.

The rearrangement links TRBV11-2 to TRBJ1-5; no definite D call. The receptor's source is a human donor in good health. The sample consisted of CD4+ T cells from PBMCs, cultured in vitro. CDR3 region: CASSPAGLDSNQPQHF. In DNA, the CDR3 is TGTGCCAGCAGCCCGGCTGGTTTGGATAGCAATCAGCCCCAGCATTTT.